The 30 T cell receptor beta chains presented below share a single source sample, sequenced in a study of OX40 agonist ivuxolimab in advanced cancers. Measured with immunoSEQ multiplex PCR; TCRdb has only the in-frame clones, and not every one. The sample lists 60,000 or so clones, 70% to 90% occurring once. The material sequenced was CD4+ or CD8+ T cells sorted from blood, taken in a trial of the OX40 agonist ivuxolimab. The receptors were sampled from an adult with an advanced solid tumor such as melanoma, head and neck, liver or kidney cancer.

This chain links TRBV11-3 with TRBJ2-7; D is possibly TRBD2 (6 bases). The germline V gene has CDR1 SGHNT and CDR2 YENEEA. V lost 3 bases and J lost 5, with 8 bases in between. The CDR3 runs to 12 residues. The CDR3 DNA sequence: TGTGCCAGCAGCTTCGGAGGGGACGAGCAGTACTTC. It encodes CASSFGGDEQYF.

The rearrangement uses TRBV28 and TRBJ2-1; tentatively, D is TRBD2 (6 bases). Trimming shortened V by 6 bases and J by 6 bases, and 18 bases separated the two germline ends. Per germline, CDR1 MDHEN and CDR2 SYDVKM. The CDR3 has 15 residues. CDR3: CASSHRRGLGNEQFF. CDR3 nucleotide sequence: TGTGCCAGCAGCCATAGGAGGGGCCTCGGCAATGAGCAGTTCTTC.

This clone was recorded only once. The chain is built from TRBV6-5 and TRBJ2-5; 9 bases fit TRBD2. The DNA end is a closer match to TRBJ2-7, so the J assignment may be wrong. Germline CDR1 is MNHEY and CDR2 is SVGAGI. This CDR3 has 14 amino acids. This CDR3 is CASSTGLARYEQYF. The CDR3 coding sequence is TGTGCCAGCAGTACCGGACTAGCGCGCTACGAGCAGTACTTC.

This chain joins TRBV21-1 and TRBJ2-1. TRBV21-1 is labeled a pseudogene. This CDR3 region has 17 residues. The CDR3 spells CASVKPHLETSYNEQFF. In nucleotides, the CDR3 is TGTGCCAGCGTCAAACCGCACCTCGAAACCTCCTACAATGAGCAGTTCTTC.

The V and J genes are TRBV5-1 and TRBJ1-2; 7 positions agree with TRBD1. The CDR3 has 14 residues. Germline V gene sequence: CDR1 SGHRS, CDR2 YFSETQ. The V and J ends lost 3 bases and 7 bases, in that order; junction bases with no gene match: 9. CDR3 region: CASSYADRDGGYTF. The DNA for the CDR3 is TGCGCCAGCAGCTACGCTGACAGGGATGGTGGCTACACCTTC.

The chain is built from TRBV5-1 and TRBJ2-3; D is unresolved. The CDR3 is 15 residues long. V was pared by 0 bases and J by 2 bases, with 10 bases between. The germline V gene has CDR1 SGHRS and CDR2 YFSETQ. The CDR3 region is CASSLDRLTTDTQYF. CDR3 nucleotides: TGCGCCAGCAGCTTGGACCGCCTGACCACAGATACGCAGTATTTT.

The CDR3 DNA reads TGTGCCAGCAGTCCCAGGGGACAGGGGATCGGATCACCCCTCCACTTT. It is translated as CASSPRGQGIGSPLHF. The chain combines TRBV28 with TRBJ1-6; 10 positions agree with TRBD1. CDR3 length: 16 amino acids. The junction had 11 bases not matched to a gene; V was cut back by 5 bases and J by 10 bases. Germline values: CDR1 MDHEN, CDR2 SYDVKM.

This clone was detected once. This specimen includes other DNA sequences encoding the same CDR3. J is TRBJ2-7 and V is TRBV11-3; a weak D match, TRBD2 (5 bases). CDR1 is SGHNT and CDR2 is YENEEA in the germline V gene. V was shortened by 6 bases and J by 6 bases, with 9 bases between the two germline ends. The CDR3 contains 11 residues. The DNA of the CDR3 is TGTGCCAGCAGTTACGGGGTCGAGCAGTACTTC. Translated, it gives CASSYGVEQYF.

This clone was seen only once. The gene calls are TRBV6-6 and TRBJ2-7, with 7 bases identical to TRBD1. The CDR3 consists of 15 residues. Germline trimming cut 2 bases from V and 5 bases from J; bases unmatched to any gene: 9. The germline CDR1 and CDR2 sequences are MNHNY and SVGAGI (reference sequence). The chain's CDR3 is CASSYRGRGMDEQYF. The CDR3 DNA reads TGTGCCAGCAGTTACAGGGGGCGAGGGATGGACGAGCAGTACTTC.

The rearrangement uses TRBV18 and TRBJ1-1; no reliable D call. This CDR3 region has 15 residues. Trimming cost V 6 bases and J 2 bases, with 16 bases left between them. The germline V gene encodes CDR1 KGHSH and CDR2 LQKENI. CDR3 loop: CASSPSLEGNTEAFF. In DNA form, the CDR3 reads TGTGCCAGCTCCCCTTCTTTGGAGGGTAACACTGAAGCTTTCTTT. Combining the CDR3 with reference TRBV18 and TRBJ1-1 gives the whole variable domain NAGVMQNPRHLVRRRGQEARLRCSPMKGHSHVYWYRQLPEEGLKFMVYLQKENIIDESGMPKERFSAEFPKEGPSILRIQQVVRGDSAAYFCASSPSLEGNTEAFFGQGTRLTVV.

CDR3 DNA: TGTGCCAGCAGCTTACAGGGAGGGCCCTACAATGAGCAGTTCTTC. Translating it yields CASSLQGGPYNEQFF. The J gene is TRBJ2-1, the V gene TRBV11-2; 7 bases line up with TRBD2. CDR3 length: 15 amino acids. With V trimmed by 2 bases and J by 2 bases, 3 bases remained unmatched. Germline V CDR1 and CDR2: SGHAT, FQNNGV.

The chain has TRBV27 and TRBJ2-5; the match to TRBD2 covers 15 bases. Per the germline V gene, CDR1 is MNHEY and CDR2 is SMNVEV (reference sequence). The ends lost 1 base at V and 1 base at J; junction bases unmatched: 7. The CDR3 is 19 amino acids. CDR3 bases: TGTGCCAGCAGTTTATTTGCGTCGGGACTAGCGGGAGGCCAAGAGACCCAGTACTTC. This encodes CASSLFASGLAGGQETQYF.

CDR3 protein: CAWSLSANYEQYF. CDR3 bases: TGTGCCTGGAGTCTAAGCGCCAACTACGAGCAGTACTTC. The chain employs TRBV30 and TRBJ2-7; D unclear. Germline CDR1 reads GTSNPN; CDR2 reads SVGIG (reference sequence). The CDR3 length is 13 residues. Trimming removed 2 bases from V and 3 bases from J, with 11 bases in between.

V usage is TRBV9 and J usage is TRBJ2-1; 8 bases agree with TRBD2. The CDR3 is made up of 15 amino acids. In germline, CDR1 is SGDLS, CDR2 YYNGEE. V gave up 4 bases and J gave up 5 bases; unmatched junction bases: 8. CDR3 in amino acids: CASSPRTSSNNEQFF. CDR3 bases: TGTGCCAGCAGCCCCAGGACTAGCTCAAACAATGAGCAGTTCTTC.

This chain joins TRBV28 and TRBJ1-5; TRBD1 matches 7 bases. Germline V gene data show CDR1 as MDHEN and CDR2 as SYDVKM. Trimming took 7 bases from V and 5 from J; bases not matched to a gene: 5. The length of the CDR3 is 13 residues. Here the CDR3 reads CASTRDSYQPQHF. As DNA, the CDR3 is TGTGCCAGCACCAGGGACAGCTATCAGCCCCAGCATTTT.

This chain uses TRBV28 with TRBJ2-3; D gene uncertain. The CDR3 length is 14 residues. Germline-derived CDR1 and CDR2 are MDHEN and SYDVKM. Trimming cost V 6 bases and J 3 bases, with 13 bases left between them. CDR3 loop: CASSLYVGTDTQYF. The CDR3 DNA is TGTGCCAGCAGCCTATATGTGGGGACAGATACGCAGTATTTT.

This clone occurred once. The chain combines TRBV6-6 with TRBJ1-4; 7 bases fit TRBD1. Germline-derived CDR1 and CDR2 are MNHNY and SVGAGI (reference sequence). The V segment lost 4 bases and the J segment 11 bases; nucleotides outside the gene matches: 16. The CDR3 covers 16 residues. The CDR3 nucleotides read TGTGCCAGCAGTTCCCTCGAGGAACTTCAGGGGGAGAAACTGTTTTTT. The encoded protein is CASSSLEELQGEKLFF.

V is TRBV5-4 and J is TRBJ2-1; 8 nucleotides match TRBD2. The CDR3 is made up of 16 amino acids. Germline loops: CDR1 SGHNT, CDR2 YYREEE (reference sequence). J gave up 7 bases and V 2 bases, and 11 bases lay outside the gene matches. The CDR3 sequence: CASSLRVLAAGNEQFF. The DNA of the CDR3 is TGTGCCAGCAGCTTAAGGGTACTAGCGGCCGGGAATGAGCAGTTCTTC.

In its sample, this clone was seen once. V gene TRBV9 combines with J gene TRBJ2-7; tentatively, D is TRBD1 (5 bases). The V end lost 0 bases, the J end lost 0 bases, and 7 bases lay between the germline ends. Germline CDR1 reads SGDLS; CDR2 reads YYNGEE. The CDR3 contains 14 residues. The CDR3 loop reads CASSVDTGSYEQYF. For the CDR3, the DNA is TGTGCCAGCAGCGTAGACACAGGCTCCTACGAGCAGTACTTC.

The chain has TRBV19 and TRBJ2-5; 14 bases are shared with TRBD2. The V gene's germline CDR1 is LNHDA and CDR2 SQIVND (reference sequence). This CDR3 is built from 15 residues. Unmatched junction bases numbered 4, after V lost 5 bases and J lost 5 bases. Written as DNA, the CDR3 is TGTGCCAGTAGTGGGGGACTAGCGGGAGACGAGACCCAGTACTTC. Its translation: CASSGGLAGDETQYF.

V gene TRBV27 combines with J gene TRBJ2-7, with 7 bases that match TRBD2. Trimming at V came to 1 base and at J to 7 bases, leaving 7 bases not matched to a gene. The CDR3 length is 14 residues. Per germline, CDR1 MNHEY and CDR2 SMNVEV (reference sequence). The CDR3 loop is CASSLWTGGGEQYF. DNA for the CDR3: TGTGCCAGCAGTTTATGGACGGGAGGAGGGGAGCAGTACTTC.

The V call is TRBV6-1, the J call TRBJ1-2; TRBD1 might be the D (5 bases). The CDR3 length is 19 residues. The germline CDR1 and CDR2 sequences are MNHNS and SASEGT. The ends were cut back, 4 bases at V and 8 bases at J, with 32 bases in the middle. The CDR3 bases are TGTGCCAGCAGTGGGCGTGCCCTGACAAATTCGGGAGGGGTAGGCGGCTACACCTTC. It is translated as CASSGRALTNSGGVGGYTF.

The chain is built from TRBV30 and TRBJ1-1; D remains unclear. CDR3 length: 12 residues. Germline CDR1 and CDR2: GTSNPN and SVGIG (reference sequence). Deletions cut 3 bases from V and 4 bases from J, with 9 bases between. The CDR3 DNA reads TGTGCCTGGAGCGCCCCGGCCACTGAAGCTTTCTTT. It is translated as CAWSAPATEAFF.

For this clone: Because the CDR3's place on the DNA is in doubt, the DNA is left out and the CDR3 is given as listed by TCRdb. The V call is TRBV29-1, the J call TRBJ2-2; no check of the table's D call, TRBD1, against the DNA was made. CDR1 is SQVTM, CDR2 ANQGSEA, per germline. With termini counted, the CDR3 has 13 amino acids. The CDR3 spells CSVILTGPGSCFF.

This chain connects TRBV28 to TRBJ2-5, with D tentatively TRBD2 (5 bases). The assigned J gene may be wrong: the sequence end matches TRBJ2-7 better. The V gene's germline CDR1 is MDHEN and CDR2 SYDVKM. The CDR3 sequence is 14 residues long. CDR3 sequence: CASIQRGSSYEQYF. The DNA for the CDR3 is TGTGCCAGCATTCAGCGAGGGAGCTCCTACGAGCAGTACTTC.

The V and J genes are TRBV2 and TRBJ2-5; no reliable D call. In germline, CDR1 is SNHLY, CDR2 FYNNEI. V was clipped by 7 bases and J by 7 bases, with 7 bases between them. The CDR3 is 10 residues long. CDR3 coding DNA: TGTGCCAGCACCCCCGGGACCCAGTACTTC. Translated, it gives CASTPGTQYF.

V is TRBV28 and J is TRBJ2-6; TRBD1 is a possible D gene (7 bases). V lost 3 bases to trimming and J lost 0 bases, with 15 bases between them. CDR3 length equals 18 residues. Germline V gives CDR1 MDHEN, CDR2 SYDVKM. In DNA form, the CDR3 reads TGTGCCAGCAGTTTGGGGGGCAGGGGGAACTCTGGGGCCAACGTCCTGACTTTC. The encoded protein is CASSLGGRGNSGANVLTF.

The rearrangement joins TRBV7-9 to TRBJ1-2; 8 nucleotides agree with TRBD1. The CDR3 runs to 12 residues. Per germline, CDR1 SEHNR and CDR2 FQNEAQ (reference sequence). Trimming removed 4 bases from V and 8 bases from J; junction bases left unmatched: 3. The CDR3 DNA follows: TGTGCCAGCAGCTCCCGACAGGGGGGCTACACCTTC. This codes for CASSSRQGGYTF.

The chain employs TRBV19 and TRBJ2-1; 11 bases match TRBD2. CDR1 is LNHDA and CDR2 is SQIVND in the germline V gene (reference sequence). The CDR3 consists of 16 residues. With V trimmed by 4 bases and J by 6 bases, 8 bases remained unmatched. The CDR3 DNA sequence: TGTGCCAGTAGTAGGGAACTAGCGGGAGCTGGCAATGAGCAGTTCTTC. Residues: CASSRELAGAGNEQFF.

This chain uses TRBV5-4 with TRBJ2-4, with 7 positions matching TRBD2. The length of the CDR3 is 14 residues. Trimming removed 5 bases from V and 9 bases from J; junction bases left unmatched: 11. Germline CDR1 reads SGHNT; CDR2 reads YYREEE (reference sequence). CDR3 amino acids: CASSPSGSGGIQYF. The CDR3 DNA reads TGTGCCAGCAGTCCTAGCGGTTCCGGGGGCATTCAGTACTTC.